This T cell receptor (beta chain) was captured by sequencing in a study of T cells in Graves' hyperthyroidism and ophthalmopathy. Study-wide results and limits: Most expanded thyroid clonotypes above 0.001 recurred in blood. Classification by a 13 V-J model distinguished ophthalmopathy from stable hyperthyroidism.

As regards this clonotype: Its antigen is undetermined.

The ends were cut back, 0 bases at V and 4 bases at J, with 11 bases in the middle. Germline V gene data show CDR1 as SGHAT and CDR2 as FQNNGV. The CDR3 is 15 residues long. Researchers amplified the TCR beta CDR3 regions from RNA transcripts. During a first-round RT-PCR of the TCR CDR3, the HTBI primer set was used. TCRdb called the multiplex PCR reads again in MiXCR, with one record for every CDR3 protein. In the table there are 450,000 to 600,000 distinct CDR3 sequences, 20% of which are singletons. The rearrangement links TRBV11-2 to TRBJ2-3; D is undetermined. This sequence originates from a man in his forties with Graves' ophthalmopathy. The material sequenced was blood. CDR3 loop: CASSLEASWADTQYF. CDR3 bases: TGTGCCAGCAGCTTAGAGGCCAGCTGGGCAGATACGCAGTATTTT.